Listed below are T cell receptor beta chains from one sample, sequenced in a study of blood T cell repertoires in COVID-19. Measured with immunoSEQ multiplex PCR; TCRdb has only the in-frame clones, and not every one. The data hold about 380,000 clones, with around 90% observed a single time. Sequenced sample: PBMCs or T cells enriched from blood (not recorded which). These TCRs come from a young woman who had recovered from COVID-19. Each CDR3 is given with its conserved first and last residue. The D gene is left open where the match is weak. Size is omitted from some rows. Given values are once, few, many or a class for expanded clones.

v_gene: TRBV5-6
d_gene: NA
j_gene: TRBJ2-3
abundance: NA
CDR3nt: TGTGCCAGCAGCTCTGCCCGGGGGACAGATACGCAGTATTTT
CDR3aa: CASSSARGTDTQYF

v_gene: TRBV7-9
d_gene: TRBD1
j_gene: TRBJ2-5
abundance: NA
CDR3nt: TGTGCCAGCAGCCGGGATCGACAGGGGGTAGAGACCCAGTACTTC
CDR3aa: CASSRDRQGVETQYF

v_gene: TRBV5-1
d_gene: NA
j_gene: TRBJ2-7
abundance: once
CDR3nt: TGCGCCAGCAGCGGAGTGGGTTACGAGCAGTACTTC
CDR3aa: CASSGVGYEQYF

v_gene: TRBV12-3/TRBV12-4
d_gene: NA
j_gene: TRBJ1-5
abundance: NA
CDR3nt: TGTGCCAGCAGCCCGGACAGCGGCGTACCCCAGCATTTT
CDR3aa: CASSPDSGVPQHF

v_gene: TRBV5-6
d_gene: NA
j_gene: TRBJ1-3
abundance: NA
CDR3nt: TGTGCCAGCAGCTTGGGTGGGCCTCGATCTGGAAACACCATATATTTT
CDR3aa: CASSLGGPRSGNTIYF

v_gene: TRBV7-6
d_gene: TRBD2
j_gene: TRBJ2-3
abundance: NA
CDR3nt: TGTGCCAGCAGCCGTACCCGACTAGCGGAAAGCACAGATACGCAGTATTTT
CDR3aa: CASSRTRLAESTDTQYF

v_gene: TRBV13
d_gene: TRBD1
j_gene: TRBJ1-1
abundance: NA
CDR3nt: TGTGCCAGCAGCCTTGGGTACGGGACAGGGGGCTCGGCTTTCTTT
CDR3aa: CASSLGYGTGGSAFF

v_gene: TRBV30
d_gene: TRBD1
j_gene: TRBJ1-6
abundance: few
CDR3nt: TGTGCCTGGGGGACCGGGACAGACAATTCACCCCTCCACTTT
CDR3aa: CAWGTGTDNSPLHF

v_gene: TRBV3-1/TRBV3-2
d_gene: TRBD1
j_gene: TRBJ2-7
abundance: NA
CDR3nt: TGTGCCAGCAGCGCCCGGGACAGGGTCTACGAGCAGTACTTC
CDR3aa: CASSARDRVYEQYF

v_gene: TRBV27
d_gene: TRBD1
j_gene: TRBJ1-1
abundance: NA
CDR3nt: TGTGCCAGCAGGATCGGGACAGACAACACTGAAGCTTTCTTT
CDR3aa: CASRIGTDNTEAFF

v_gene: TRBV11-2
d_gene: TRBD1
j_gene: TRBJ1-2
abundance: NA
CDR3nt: TGTGCCAGCAGCCGAGACAGGGGCTCTGGCTACACCTTC
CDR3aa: CASSRDRGSGYTF

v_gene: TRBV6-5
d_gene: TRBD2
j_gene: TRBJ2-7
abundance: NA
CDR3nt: TGTGCCAGCAGTTCCTTGACTAGCGGGGGGCTCTACGAGCAGTACTTC
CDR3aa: CASSSLTSGGLYEQYF

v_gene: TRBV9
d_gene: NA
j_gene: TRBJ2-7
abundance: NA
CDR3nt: TGTGCCAGCAGCGTTTCCCAAAAAGAGGTCGAGCAGTACTTC
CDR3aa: CASSVSQKEVEQYF

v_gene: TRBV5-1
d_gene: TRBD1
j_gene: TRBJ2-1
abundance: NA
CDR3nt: TGCGCCAGCAGCCCAGACACAGGGGGCGGGAATGAGCAGTTCTTC
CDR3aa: CASSPDTGGGNEQFF

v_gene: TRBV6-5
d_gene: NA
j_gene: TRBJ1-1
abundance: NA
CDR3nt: TGTGCCAGCAGGAGACAGACTGGGAACACTGAAGCTTTCTTT
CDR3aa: CASRRQTGNTEAFF

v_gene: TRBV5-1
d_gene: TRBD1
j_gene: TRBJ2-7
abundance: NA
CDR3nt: TGCGCCAGCAGCGTGGGACAGACCTCCTACGAGCAGTACTTC
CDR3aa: CASSVGQTSYEQYF

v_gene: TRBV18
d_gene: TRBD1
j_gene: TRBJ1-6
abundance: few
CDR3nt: TGTGCCAGCTCAACGGGACAGAATTCACCCCTCCACTTT
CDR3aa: CASSTGQNSPLHF

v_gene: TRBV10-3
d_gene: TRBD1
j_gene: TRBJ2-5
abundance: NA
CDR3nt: TGTGCCATCAGCGGACAGGGAAAGGAGACCCAGTACTTC
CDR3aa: CAISGQGKETQYF

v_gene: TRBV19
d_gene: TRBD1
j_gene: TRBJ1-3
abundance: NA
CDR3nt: TGTGCCAGTAGATCGGACAGGGGGACTGGAAACACCATATATTTT
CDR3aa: CASRSDRGTGNTIYF

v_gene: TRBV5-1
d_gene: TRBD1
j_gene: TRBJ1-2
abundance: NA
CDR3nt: TGCGCCAGCAGTCGACAGGGCCCAGACTATGGCTACACCTTC
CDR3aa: CASSRQGPDYGYTF

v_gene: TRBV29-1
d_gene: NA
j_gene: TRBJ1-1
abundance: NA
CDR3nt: TGCAGCGTTCGCGACACATTGAACACTGAAGCTTTCTTT
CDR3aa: CSVRDTLNTEAFF

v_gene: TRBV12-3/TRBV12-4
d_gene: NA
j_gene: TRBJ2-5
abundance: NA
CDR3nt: TGTGCCAGCACCAATACAGGGTCGGAGACCCAGTACTTC
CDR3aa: CASTNTGSETQYF

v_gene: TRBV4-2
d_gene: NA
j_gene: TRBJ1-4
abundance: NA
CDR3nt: TGTGCCAGCAGCCAAGTCGTTAACGCCGGGGCTAATGAAAAACTGTTTTTT
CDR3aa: CASSQVVNAGANEKLFF

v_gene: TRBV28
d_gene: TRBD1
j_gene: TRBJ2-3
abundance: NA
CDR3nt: TGTGCCAGCAGTGTGGACAGGGGGCTCACAGATACGCAGTATTTT
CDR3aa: CASSVDRGLTDTQYF

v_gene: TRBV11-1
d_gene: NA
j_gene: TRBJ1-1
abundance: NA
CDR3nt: TGTGCCAGCAGCAAAATAGGGGGTTACACTGAAGCTTTCTTT
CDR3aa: CASSKIGGYTEAFF

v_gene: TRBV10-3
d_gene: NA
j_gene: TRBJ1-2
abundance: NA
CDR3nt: TGTGCCATCAGTGATGGGGGGGCCAGCTATGGCTACACCTTC
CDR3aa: CAISDGGASYGYTF

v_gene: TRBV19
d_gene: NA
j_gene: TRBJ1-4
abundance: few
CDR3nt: TGTGCCAGTAGCCCGCCGGGCCGAACAGGGGAAAAACTGTTTTTT
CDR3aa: CASSPPGRTGEKLFF

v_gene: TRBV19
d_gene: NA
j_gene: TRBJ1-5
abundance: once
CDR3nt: TGTGCCAGTAGTAGCGCCGGGTCCCGCAATCAGCCCCAGCATTTT
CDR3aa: CASSSAGSRNQPQHF